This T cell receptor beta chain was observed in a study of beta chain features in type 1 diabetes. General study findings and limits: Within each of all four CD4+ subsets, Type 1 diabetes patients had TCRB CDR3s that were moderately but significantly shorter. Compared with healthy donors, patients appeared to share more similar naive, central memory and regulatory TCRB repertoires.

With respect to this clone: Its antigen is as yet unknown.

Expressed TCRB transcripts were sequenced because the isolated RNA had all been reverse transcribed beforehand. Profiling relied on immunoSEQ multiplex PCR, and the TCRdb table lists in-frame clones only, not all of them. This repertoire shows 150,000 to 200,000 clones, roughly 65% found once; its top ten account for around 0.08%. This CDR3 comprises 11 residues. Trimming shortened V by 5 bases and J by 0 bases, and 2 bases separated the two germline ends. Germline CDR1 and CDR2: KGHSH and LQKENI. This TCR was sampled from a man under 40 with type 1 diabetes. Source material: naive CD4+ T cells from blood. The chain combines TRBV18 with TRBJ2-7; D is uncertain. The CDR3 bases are TGTGCCAGCTCATTCTCCTACGAGCAGTACTTC. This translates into CASSFSYEQYF.